The next 13 T cell receptor beta chains were all read from a single sample in a study of post-analysis software for immune sequencing data. Study conclusions and caveats: The study found TRBV5-6, TRBV5-1 and TRBV20-1 among five or six TRBV segments more frequent in patients than controls.

Their target antigens are unknown. Built from TCR beta cDNA, the libraries had unique molecular identifiers in them. TCRdb ran MiXCR on the PCR reads and lists one entry per CDR3 protein. The sample lists hundreds of thousands of distinct CDR3 sequences; roughly 30% were seen once. Sequencing input: blood. These receptors were collected from a girl under 18 with multiple sclerosis.

The rearrangement uses TRBV5-1 and TRBJ2-3; no reliable D call. The length of the CDR3 is 12 residues. Trimming took 1 base from V and 5 from J, leaving 5 bases between them. Per germline, CDR1 SGHRS and CDR2 YFSETQ. DNA of the CDR3: TGCGCCAGCAGCTTGAAGATAGATACGCAGTATTTT. Encoded protein: CASSLKIDTQYF.

With regard to this clonotype: It may be a read error: a sequence one base away is much more abundant. The chain links TRBV7-9 to TRBJ2-1, with D perhaps matching TRBD1 (5 bases). The J call may be in error: the DNA end matches TRBJ2-7 better. The CDR3 covers 11 residues. Germline V gives CDR1 SEHNR, CDR2 FQNEAQ (reference sequence). In DNA, the CDR3 is TGTGCCAGCGGTGGGGCCTACGGGCAGTACTTC. Translating gives CASGGAYGQYF.

V usage is TRBV29-1 and J usage is TRBJ1-1, with TRBD1 identical over 8 bases. The junction had 6 bases not matched to a gene; V was cut back by 6 bases and J by 3 bases. CDR3 length: 13 residues. Germline CDR1 is SQVTM and CDR2 is ANQGSEA. The CDR3 region is CSVTDRGDTEAFF. CDR3 DNA: TGCAGCGTCACCGACAGGGGAGACACTGAAGCTTTCTTT.

This clonotype was seen only a few times. V gene TRBV5-1 combines with J gene TRBJ1-1; TRBD1 matches 7 bases. The length of the CDR3 is 15 residues. Germline CDR1 reads SGHRS; CDR2 reads YFSETQ. With V trimmed by 4 bases and J by 0 bases, 6 bases remained unmatched. The CDR3 here is CASSLAGQLNTEAFF. The DNA of the CDR3 is TGCGCCAGCAGCCTGGCGGGACAGTTGAACACTGAAGCTTTCTTT.

A remark on this clonotype: Mismatch with germline at one junction end may stem from a read error. The chain has TRBV12-3 or TRBV12-4 and TRBJ2-1, with a weak D call TRBD2 (6 bases). There are 14 residues in the CDR3. CDR3 in DNA: TGTGCCAGCAGTTTTGCGCTAGCGATTAATGGGCAGTTCTTC. Protein sequence: CASSFALAINGQFF.

The sample holds a few counts of this clonotype. CDR3 residues: CASSQEWGQGGGYEQYF. The CDR3 DNA reads as TGTGCCAGCAGCCAAGAGTGGGGACAGGGAGGAGGCTACGAGCAGTACTTC. The chain links TRBV3-1 to TRBJ2-7; 9 positions agree with TRBD1. V trimming: 0 bases; J trimming: 3 bases; junction bases outside the gene matches: 9. The CDR3 totals 17 residues. The germline V gene has CDR1 LGHDT and CDR2 YNNKEL (reference sequence).

The rearrangement links TRBV24-1 to TRBJ2-1; perhaps D is TRBD1 or TRBD2 (6 bases each). Germline V gene lookup returns CDR1 KGHDR and CDR2 SFDVKD. Trimming took 6 bases from V and 3 from J, leaving 20 bases between them. The CDR3 has 17 amino acids. The CDR3 nucleotides are TGTGCCACCAGTTCGGCGGAGGGGGTGCAGGGCTACAATGAGCAGTTCTTC. Protein sequence: CATSSAEGVQGYNEQFF.

There are a few counts of this clonotype. V gene TRBV20-1 combines with J gene TRBJ1-1; D is ambiguous. CDR1 and CDR2 from the germline V gene are DFQATT and SNEGSKA (reference sequence). This CDR3 region has 14 residues. Trimming removed 0 bases from V and 1 base from J, with 9 bases in between. The CDR3 DNA follows: TGCAGTGCTAGAGATGCGCAGAGGAACACTGAAGCTTTCTTT. It translates to CSARDAQRNTEAFF.

This clonotype was counted ten times or more. This may arise from a read error, as a much more abundant clone is one base away. V usage is TRBV7-2 and J usage is TRBJ2-7; either TRBD1 or TRBD2 may supply D (6 bases each). V lost 5 bases, J lost 7 bases, and 18 bases lay in between. The CDR3 loop spans 14 amino acids. CDR1 SGHTA and CDR2 FQGNSA come from the germline V gene. The CDR3 coding sequence is TGTGCCAGCAGCCCCAAGGGGGGTTGTCTTGAGCAGTACTTC. Amino acid sequence: CASSPKGGCLEQYF.

The CDR3: CASTNGINYGYTF. The DNA for the CDR3 is TGTGCCAGCACCAACGGGATTAACTATGGCTACACCTTC. V usage is TRBV6-2 or TRBV6-3 and J usage is TRBJ1-2; no firm D call. Germline V gene data show CDR1 as MNHEY and CDR2 as SVGEGT. This CDR3 spans 13 amino acids. Trimming took off 7 bases at V and 1 base at J, with 10 bases between the two ends.

This clonotype occurred many times. The CDR3: CASRGTDTYEQYF. CDR3 nucleotides: TGTGCCAGCAGGGGTACGGATACCTACGAGCAGTACTTC. The chain joins TRBV28 to TRBJ2-7; no clear D gene. Germline CDR1 is MDHEN and CDR2 is SYDVKM. Trimming removed 6 bases from V and 2 bases from J, with 11 bases in between. The length of the CDR3 is 13 residues.

This chain links TRBV6-6 with TRBJ2-5; maybe TRBD2 (6 bases). There are 13 residues in the CDR3. V lost 8 bases and J lost 5, with 15 bases in between. Germline CDR1 reads MNHNY; CDR2 reads SVGAGI (reference sequence). CDR3 in amino acids: CASRAEGWETQYF. CDR3 nucleotides: TGTGCCAGCCGGGCGGAGGGGTGGGAGACCCAGTACTTC.

The chain links TRBV20-1 to TRBJ2-7; the match to TRBD1 covers 9 bases. The CDR3 extends over 17 amino acids. The germline CDR1 and CDR2 sequences are DFQATT and SNEGSKA (reference sequence). With V trimmed by 6 bases and J by 1 base, 16 bases remained unmatched. The CDR3 region has the DNA TGCAGTGCCCGGACAGGGGATAAAACTGGACTATCCTACGAGCAGTACTTC. Protein product: CSARTGDKTGLSYEQYF.